The 24 T cell receptor beta chains below come from one sample, sequenced in a study of patients and donors after allogeneic stem cell transplantation. In TCRdb, the RT-PCR reads were re-called with MiXCR into one record per CDR3 protein. The sample yields about a million distinct CDR3 sequences, about a sixth seen once. Sequencing was done on a sample of blood, either unsorted or a sorted T cell fraction (not recorded which). The receptors shown here come from a human donor who was either an allogeneic HSCT recipient or a stem cell or donor lymphocyte infusion donor (not recorded which). It is not recorded whose cells these are; they may come from a transplant donor.

The sample holds a few counts of this clonotype. The CDR3 DNA reads TGTGCCAGCAGCTATTACAGTGGCTCTGGAAACACCATATATTTT. Its translation: CASSYYSGSGNTIYF. The chain carries TRBV4-2 and TRBJ1-3, with D uncertain. Germline lookup yields CDR1 LGHNA and CDR2 YNFKEQ. V lost 5 bases to trimming and J lost 0 bases, with 11 bases between them. The CDR3 contains 15 residues.

This clonotype was detected only a few times. The chain links TRBV30 to TRBJ2-1; 8 bases line up with TRBD2. In germline, CDR1 is GTSNPN, CDR2 SVGIG (reference sequence). The CDR3 is 12 residues long. V lost 3 bases to trimming and J lost 9 bases; unmatched junction nucleotides: 4. CDR3 loop: CAWRLAEGEQFF. The CDR3 DNA follows: TGTGCCTGGAGACTAGCGGAGGGTGAGCAGTTCTTC.

The chain employs TRBV12-3 or TRBV12-4 and TRBJ1-1; 10 bases fit TRBD1. The CDR3 covers 16 residues. J was trimmed by 11 bases and V by 2 bases; bases with no gene match: 14. The DNA of the CDR3 is TGTGCCAGCAGTTTATCTGGGGGGACAGGGGATTTTGCGGCTTTCTTT. Protein: CASSLSGGTGDFAAFF.

This clonotype has a handful of counts. The rearrangement links TRBV29-1 to TRBJ1-1; the match to TRBD1 covers 8 bases. With 1 base clipped from V and 0 bases from J, the junction kept 4 bases outside the gene matches. From germline, CDR1 is SQVTM and CDR2 ANQGSEA. This CDR3 has 15 amino acids. CDR3 protein: CSVEGGTGLNTEAFF. The CDR3 bases are TGCAGCGTTGAAGGGGGGACAGGACTGAACACTGAAGCTTTCTTT.

The CDR3 region is CASSHPLAQTYEQYF. The CDR3 DNA reads as TGTGCCAGCAGCCATCCCTTAGCGCAAACTTACGAGCAGTACTTC. The chain joins TRBV7-8 to TRBJ2-7; perhaps TRBD2 as D (5 bases). Trimming removed 5 bases from V and 4 bases from J, with 18 bases in between. Germline lookup yields CDR1 SGHVS and CDR2 FQNEAQ. This CDR3 is 15 amino acids long.

CDR3 DNA: TGCAGTGCTAGAGATCCAGGGAGAGGCTCTGAAGCTTTCTTT. This encodes CSARDPGRGSEAFF. The rearrangement joins TRBV20-1 to TRBJ1-1, with D possibly being TRBD1 (5 bases). Germline V gene data show CDR1 as DFQATT and CDR2 as SNEGSKA (reference sequence). This CDR3 region has 14 residues. V dropped 0 bases and J dropped 6 bases, with 14 bases sitting between them.

The chain couples TRBV7-9 to TRBJ2-7; D gene uncertain. This CDR3 is built from 12 residues. V shed 2 bases and J shed 5 bases, with 7 bases lying between them. The germline V gene has CDR1 SEHNR and CDR2 FQNEAQ (reference sequence). The DNA of the CDR3 is TGTGCCAGCAGCTTACGGCTCAACGAGCAGTACTTC. Translating gives CASSLRLNEQYF. The variable domain in full, with the rest retrieved from reference TRBV7-9 and TRBJ2-7, is DTGVSQNPRHKITKRGQNVTFRCDPISEHNRLYWYRQTLGQGPEFLTYFQNEAQLEKSRLLSDRFSAERPKGSFSTLEIQRTEQGDSAMYLCASSLRLNEQYFGPGTRLTVT.

The rearrangement links TRBV6-5 to TRBJ1-4; a possible D gene is TRBD1 (5 bases). The V and J ends lost 2 bases and 3 bases respectively, with 13 bases between them. The CDR3 spans 16 residues. Germline lookup yields CDR1 MNHEY and CDR2 SVGAGI. The CDR3 is CASSYGGRKANEKLFF. The DNA of the CDR3 is TGTGCCAGCAGTTACGGGGGGAGAAAAGCTAATGAAAAACTGTTTTTT.

The chain couples TRBV12-3 or TRBV12-4 to TRBJ2-7; 8 bases match TRBD1. The CDR3 sequence is 13 residues long. The ends lost 6 bases at V and 3 bases at J; junction bases unmatched: 4. CDR3 bases: TGTGCCAGCAGCGGACAGGGTAACTACGAGCAGTACTTC. Amino acids: CASSGQGNYEQYF.

V gene TRBV6-2 or TRBV6-3 combines with J gene TRBJ2-7; no firm D call. Germline-derived CDR1 and CDR2 are MNHEY and SVGEGT. Trimming removed 0 bases from V and 6 bases from J, with 9 bases in between. This CDR3 is built from 13 residues. In nucleotides, the CDR3 is TGTGCCAGCAGTTACTCGTCCGTCTCCGAGCAGTACTTC. Amino acid sequence: CASSYSSVSEQYF.

This clonotype was observed a handful of times. Written as DNA, the CDR3 is TGCAGCGTTGAAGAGGGACAGGATGCCTACTATGGCTACACCTTC. Translating gives CSVEEGQDAYYGYTF. The chain employs TRBV29-1 and TRBJ1-2; 8 bases fit TRBD1. This CDR3 is built from 15 residues. Unmatched junction bases numbered 6, after V lost 0 bases and J lost 3 bases. From germline, CDR1 is SQVTM and CDR2 ANQGSEA.

This clonotype has only a few counts. The rearrangement uses TRBV29-1 and TRBJ2-5, with 9 bases aligning to TRBD1. V trimming: 0 bases; J trimming: 5 bases; junction bases outside the gene matches: 10. This CDR3 is built from 16 residues. Germline V lookup: CDR1 SQVTM, CDR2 ANQGSEA. The CDR3 DNA reads TGCAGCGTTGAAGATCTGGGGGACAGGGTATGGGAGACCCAGTACTTC. Its translation is CSVEDLGDRVWETQYF. Variable domain in full (rest from reference TRBV29-1 and TRBJ2-5): SAVISQKPSRDICQRGTSLTIQCQVDSQVTMMFWYRQQPGQSLTLIATANQGSEATYESGFVIDKFPISRPNLTFSTLTVSNMSPEDSSIYLCSVEDLGDRVWETQYFGPGTRLLVL.

This clonotype was seen a handful of times. The rearrangement links TRBV7-6 to TRBJ1-2, with 7 bases matching TRBD1. The CDR3 is 17 amino acids. Unmatched junction bases numbered 8, after V lost 1 base and J lost 0 bases. Germline V gene data show CDR1 as SGHVS and CDR2 as FNYEAQ. The DNA of the CDR3 is TGTGCCAGCAGCTTAGGACGGGACAGCGAGACTAACTATGGCTACACCTTC. As protein: CASSLGRDSETNYGYTF. Full variable domain (remainder filled in from reference TRBV7-6 and TRBJ1-2): GAGVSQSPRYKVTKRGQDVALRCDPISGHVSLYWYRQALGQGPEFLTYFNYEAQQDKSGLPNDRFSAERPEGSISTLTIQRTEQRDSAMYRCASSLGRDSETNYGYTFGSGTRLTVV.

The sample holds a few counts of this clonotype. V usage is TRBV4-3 and J usage is TRBJ2-2; weak D call: TRBD1 (5 bases). This CDR3 has 14 residues. Per germline, CDR1 LGHNA and CDR2 YSLEER. V was clipped by 8 bases and J by 4 bases, with 14 bases between them. The CDR3 DNA sequence: TGCGCCAGCGGAAGCGACAGTCCCACCGGGGAGCTGTTTTTT. It codes for CASGSDSPTGELFF.

This clonotype was observed many times. The chain links TRBV5-1 to TRBJ1-4, with 8 bases lining up with TRBD1. The CDR3 runs 14 residues. Germline V gives CDR1 SGHRS, CDR2 YFSETQ. The junction had 8 bases not matched to a gene; V was cut back by 5 bases and J by 8 bases. The CDR3 DNA is TGCGCCAGCAGACAGGGACAGGATGGAGAAAAACTGTTTTTT. It encodes CASRQGQDGEKLFF.

This clonotype was detected only a few times. V gene TRBV7-8 combines with J gene TRBJ2-3; unclear D gene. CDR1 SGHVS and CDR2 FQNEAQ come from the germline V gene. The CDR3 spans 16 residues. V was shortened by 5 bases and J by 6 bases, with 21 bases between the two germline ends. CDR3 protein: CASSPRSSFSGDTQYF. CDR3 sequence (DNA): TGTGCCAGCAGCCCCCGTTCTAGTTTCTCCGGGGATACGCAGTATTTT.

The chain joins TRBV24-1 to TRBJ1-2; D may be TRBD1 (5 bases). Germline lookup yields CDR1 KGHDR and CDR2 SFDVKD. This CDR3 is built from 15 residues. Trimming removed 5 bases at V and 1 base at J, with 13 bases between. In DNA form, the CDR3 reads TGTGCCACCAGTGGCTCCCGGGACGGTAACTATGGCTACACCTTC. Translated, it gives CATSGSRDGNYGYTF.

This clonotype turned up a few times. The chain combines TRBV24-1 with TRBJ2-7; possibly TRBD1 for D (7 bases). The germline gives CDR1 KGHDR, CDR2 SFDVKD. The length of the CDR3 is 14 residues. V was shortened by 5 bases and J by 2 bases, with 12 bases between the two germline ends. The CDR3 DNA sequence: TGTGCCACCAGTGGCGGGACAGCGGCCTACGAGCAGTACTTC. This gives the protein CATSGGTAAYEQYF.

The gene calls are TRBV5-5 and TRBJ2-7; possibly TRBD2 for D (6 bases). Looked up from germline, CDR1 is SGHKS and CDR2 is YYEKEE (reference sequence). CDR3 length equals 15 residues. Deletions cut 0 bases from V and 4 bases from J, with 14 bases between. The CDR3 reads CASSLAQRAGYEQYF. The CDR3 region has the DNA TGTGCCAGCAGCTTGGCCCAGCGGGCGGGATACGAGCAGTACTTC.

The chain joins TRBV2 to TRBJ1-5, with D possibly TRBD1 on 5 matching bases. The CDR3 extends over 15 amino acids. Trimming stripped 4 bases from V and 4 bases from J, with 14 bases between. Germline V gene data show CDR1 as SNHLY and CDR2 as FYNNEI. The DNA for the CDR3 is TGTGCCAGCAGTGGCGAAAGGGGAGAGAATCAGCCCCAGCATTTT. It yields the protein CASSGERGENQPQHF.

This sequence joins TRBV7-2 and TRBJ2-7; no definite D call. Trimming took 4 bases from V and 5 from J, leaving 9 bases between them. The CDR3 is 12 amino acids. Germline assignment: CDR1 SGHTA and CDR2 FQGNSA. The CDR3 region has the DNA TGTGCCAGCAGCTCGCCGCGCCACGAGCAGTACTTC. It specifies CASSSPRHEQYF.

The chain is built from TRBV12-3 or TRBV12-4 and TRBJ2-1; possibly TRBD1 for D (5 bases). There are 15 residues in the CDR3. Trimming took off 2 bases at V and 2 bases at J, with 10 bases between the two ends. CDR3 region: CASSLPGPPYNEQFF. For the CDR3, the DNA is TGTGCCAGCAGTTTACCAGGGCCCCCCTACAATGAGCAGTTCTTC.

The rearrangement joins TRBV3-1 to TRBJ1-1; 7 nucleotides line up with TRBD1. V dropped 0 bases and J dropped 2; count of bases not matched to a gene: 9. Looked up from germline, CDR1 is LGHDT and CDR2 is YNNKEL (reference sequence). The CDR3 covers 17 residues. The CDR3 nucleotides read TGTGCCAGCAGCCAAGAAGGGGGCAGAAGGGGAAACACTGAAGCTTTCTTT. It yields the protein CASSQEGGRRGNTEAFF. Filled out from reference TRBV3-1 and TRBJ1-1, the complete variable domain reads DTAVSQTPKYLVTQMGNDKSIKCEQNLGHDTMYWYKQDSKKFLKIMFSYNNKELIINETVPNRFSPKSPDKAHLNLHINSLELGDSAVYFCASSQEGGRRGNTEAFFGQGTRLTVV.

The chain recombines TRBV6-1 with TRBJ2-1, with D uncertain. The germline V gene encodes CDR1 MNHNS and CDR2 SASEGT. The V end lost 3 bases, the J end lost 12 bases, and 9 bases lay between the germline ends. The CDR3 consists of 11 residues. The CDR3 loop reads CASSDRTPQFF. The CDR3 DNA is TGTGCCAGCAGTGACCGGACCCCGCAGTTCTTC.